A single sample gave rise to the 25 T cell receptor beta chains below, sequenced in a study of blood T cells in healthy people across ages. Alongside a J-beta primer mix, a sample-barcoded 5' primer served in a second PCR lasting roughly 7 to 11 cycles. TCRdb analysed the 5' RACE reads with MiXCR anew, one entry per CDR3 protein. The sample holds 600,000 to 1,000,000 distinct CDR3 sequences, 55% to 70% seen once. The sequencing input was blood. These receptors were taken from a man between 25 and 39 years old in good health.

In this sample, this clonotype turned up once. The chain has TRBV29-1 and TRBJ1-1; D unclear. V was clipped by 7 bases and J by 5 bases, with 17 bases between them. CDR1 is SQVTM and CDR2 is ANQGSEA in the germline V gene. This CDR3 spans 13 amino acids. As DNA, the CDR3 is TGCAGCGGTTACCCGGCCGAGGGTACTGAAGCTTTCTTT. Its translation: CSGYPAEGTEAFF.

The sample holds a few counts of this clonotype. The chain has TRBV20-1 and TRBJ2-5; possibly TRBD2 for D (6 bases). The germline CDR1 and CDR2 sequences are DFQATT and SNEGSKA (reference sequence). The V end lost 5 bases, the J end lost 4 bases, and 17 bases lay between the germline ends. The CDR3 is 14 residues long. The CDR3: CSALSRGWGETQYF. DNA for the CDR3: TGCAGTGCTCTCTCTCGGGGGTGGGGAGAGACCCAGTACTTC.

V and J are TRBV29-1 and TRBJ2-5; perhaps TRBD1 as D (6 bases). With 4 bases removed from V and 1 base from J, the gap between germline ends came to 16 bases. Germline-derived CDR1 and CDR2 are SQVTM and ANQGSEA. The CDR3 length is 15 residues. The CDR3 coding sequence is TGCAGCGTTGGGGGGACACCCAGGGGCCAAGAGACCCAGTACTTC. This codes for CSVGGTPRGQETQYF.

The chain is built from TRBV6-6 and TRBJ2-3, with 9 positions matching TRBD1. The V gene's germline CDR1 is MNHNY and CDR2 SVGAGI (reference sequence). CDR3 size: 14 residues. The V gene end was trimmed by 7 bases and the J gene end by 2 bases; junction bases not matched to a gene: 4. As DNA, the CDR3 is TGTGCCAGCACAGGGACAGGGAACACAGATACGCAGTATTTT. This encodes CASTGTGNTDTQYF.

The genes are TRBV29-1 and TRBJ2-3; perhaps TRBD2 as D (6 bases). CDR3 size: 12 residues. Trimming removed 0 bases at V and 6 bases at J, with 7 bases between. Germline V gene lookup returns CDR1 SQVTM and CDR2 ANQGSEA. The CDR3, as DNA: TGCAGCGTTGAAGAGGCGGGGGATACGCAGTATTTT. Translation: CSVEEAGDTQYF.

The J gene is TRBJ2-1, the V gene TRBV3-1; D not certain. V was shortened by 4 bases and J by 6 bases, with 16 bases between the two germline ends. Germline V gene sequence: CDR1 LGHDT, CDR2 YNNKEL (reference sequence). This CDR3 comprises 15 residues. CDR3 region: CASSPSRDRSNEQFF. The CDR3 nucleotides read TGTGCCAGCAGCCCCTCTAGGGATCGGAGCAATGAGCAGTTCTTC.

This clonotype turned up a few times. The genes are TRBV7-2 and TRBJ2-1, with 13 nucleotides matching TRBD2. Per the germline V gene, CDR1 is SGHTA and CDR2 is FQGNSA. V was pared by 4 bases and J by 5 bases, with 5 bases of the junction left unmatched. The CDR3 contains 16 residues. As DNA, the CDR3 is TGTGCCAGCAGCTCATCCGGGACTAGCGGGAACAATGAGCAGTTCTTC. The encoded protein is CASSSSGTSGNNEQFF.

This clonotype was seen more than once but under ten times. The chain carries TRBV4-1 and TRBJ2-5, with D perhaps given as TRBD1 or TRBD2 (5 bases each). V was trimmed by 1 base and J by 2 bases, leaving 11 bases between them. The CDR3 runs 15 residues. Germline-derived CDR1 and CDR2 are MGHRA and YSYEKL. The CDR3 DNA is TGCGCCAGCAGCCAAGGGGGGACGGATCAAGAGACCCAGTACTTC. Protein: CASSQGGTDQETQYF.

This clonotype was picked up a small number of times. This rearrangement joins TRBV7-2 to TRBJ2-1; D possibly corresponds to TRBD2 (5 bases). The CDR3 spans 13 residues. V was clipped by 5 bases and J by 14 bases, with 19 bases between them. Germline V gene lookup returns CDR1 SGHTA and CDR2 FQGNSA. The CDR3 nucleotides read TGTGCCAGCAGCCCAAACCTCAAGGAGGCGGAGTTCTTC. This translates into CASSPNLKEAEFF.

The V and J genes are TRBV4-2 and TRBJ2-7; 8 bases align to TRBD1. The CDR3 contains 17 residues. The V segment lost 4 bases and the J segment 1 base; nucleotides outside the gene matches: 12. Germline-derived CDR1 and CDR2 are LGHNA and YNFKEQ. The CDR3 sequence: CASSPRPGGVNSYEQYF. CDR3 sequence (DNA): TGTGCCAGCAGCCCTAGGCCAGGGGGCGTAAATTCCTACGAGCAGTACTTC.

The V and J genes are TRBV5-5 and TRBJ2-5; D remains ambiguous. V was clipped by 4 bases and J by 4 bases, with 11 bases between them. The germline CDR1 and CDR2 sequences are SGHKS and YYEKEE (reference sequence). The CDR3 runs to 13 residues. This chain's CDR3 is CASSVEGLETQYF. For the CDR3, the DNA is TGTGCCAGCAGCGTGGAAGGGTTAGAGACCCAGTACTTC.

The CDR3 coding sequence is TGTGCCAGCAGTACAGGGAGGGGCTCAGAGACCCAGTTCTTC. This codes for CASSTGRGSETQFF. J is TRBJ2-1 and V is TRBV12-3 or TRBV12-4, with D perhaps TRBD2 (7 bases). Trimming cost V 5 bases and J 13 bases, with 21 bases left between them. The CDR3 has 14 amino acids.

The DNA of the CDR3 is TGTGCCAGCAGTTTAGGGGGCGGCGGGGAGCTGTTTTTT. This gives the protein CASSLGGGGELFF. The rearrangement uses TRBV6-6 and TRBJ2-2; 7 bases fit TRBD1. Germline CDR1 is MNHNY and CDR2 is SVGAGI (reference sequence). The V segment lost 4 bases and the J segment 7 bases; nucleotides outside the gene matches: 3. The CDR3 sequence is 13 residues long.

This chain connects TRBV2 to TRBJ2-7; D gene ambiguous. The CDR3 extends over 15 amino acids. V was clipped by 6 bases and J by 3 bases, with 18 bases between them. The germline V gene has CDR1 SNHLY and CDR2 FYNNEI. The DNA of the CDR3 is TGTGCCAGCAGGGATGGTCGGACCCTCTACTACGAGCAGTACTTC. It is translated as CASRDGRTLYYEQYF.

There are a few counts of this clonotype. DNA of the CDR3: TGCAGCGTGACCCGGGGCTACGAGCAGTACTTC. It yields the protein CSVTRGYEQYF. The chain is built from TRBV29-1 and TRBJ2-7; D might be TRBD2 (5 bases). Trimming removed 6 bases at V and 3 bases at J, with 9 bases between. The CDR3 runs 11 residues. CDR1 is SQVTM and CDR2 is ANQGSEA in the germline V gene.

This sequence joins TRBV20-1 and TRBJ2-1; perhaps D is TRBD1 or TRBD2 (6 bases each). Germline CDR1 reads DFQATT; CDR2 reads SNEGSKA (reference sequence). CDR3 length: 15 residues. With 6 bases removed from V and 4 bases from J, the gap between germline ends came to 19 bases. CDR3 coding DNA: TGCAGTGCCACAGGCATGGGGGGCGCGTACAATGAGCAGTTCTTC. Amino acid sequence: CSATGMGGAYNEQFF.

V is TRBV5-1 and J is TRBJ2-1; TRBD2 matches at 10 bases. The V gene end was trimmed by 0 bases and the J gene end by 4 bases; junction bases not matched to a gene: 7. The CDR3 extends over 17 amino acids. Germline V lookup: CDR1 SGHRS, CDR2 YFSETQ. The CDR3 here is CASSLAPSGRGYNEQFF. In nucleotides, the CDR3 is TGCGCCAGCAGCTTGGCGCCTAGCGGGAGAGGTTACAATGAGCAGTTCTTC.

CDR3: CASSEQEQPQHF. The DNA of the CDR3 is TGTGCCAGCAGTGAACAGGAACAGCCCCAGCATTTT. The rearrangement uses TRBV25-1 and TRBJ1-5; D remains ambiguous. Between the trimmed V and J ends, which lost 2 bases and 7 bases, there was a span of 6 bases. This CDR3 has 12 residues. Germline CDR1 reads MGHDK; CDR2 reads SYGVNS.

This clonotype was observed a few times. J is TRBJ2-1 and V is TRBV12-3 or TRBV12-4, with 9 bases matching TRBD2. J was trimmed by 2 bases and V by 6 bases; bases with no gene match: 5. The CDR3 runs to 15 residues. The CDR3, as DNA: TGTGCCAGCAGCCCTAGCGGGATGACCTACAATGAGCAGTTCTTC. It yields the protein CASSPSGMTYNEQFF.

This chain uses TRBV29-1 with TRBJ2-1; 7 bases fit TRBD2. The CDR3 length is 18 residues. With V trimmed by 5 bases and J by 0 bases, 16 bases remained unmatched. Germline V gene lookup returns CDR1 SQVTM and CDR2 ANQGSEA. The CDR3 nucleotides read TGCAGCGTTCTCCCTAGCGGATTTCGATTGAGCTCCTACAATGAGCAGTTCTTC. Its translation is CSVLPSGFRLSSYNEQFF.

This clonotype occurred once. The chain has TRBV6-5 and TRBJ1-4; D is ambiguous. The CDR3 covers 16 residues. Trimming removed 2 bases at V and 0 bases at J, with 10 bases between. Germline V lookup: CDR1 MNHEY, CDR2 SVGAGI. The CDR3 bases are TGTGCCAGCAGTTACGGGGTAGGGACAACTAATGAAAAACTGTTTTTT. Protein sequence: CASSYGVGTTNEKLFF.

V and J are TRBV20-1 and TRBJ1-2; D may be TRBD1 (5 bases). The CDR3 extends over 13 amino acids. The V end lost 1 base, the J end lost 8 bases, and 14 bases lay between the germline ends. Germline CDR1 is DFQATT and CDR2 is SNEGSKA (reference sequence). Written as DNA, the CDR3 is TGCAGTGCTAGAGTGGGGGTTTCTGAGGGCTACACCTTC. Protein sequence: CSARVGVSEGYTF.

The rearrangement uses TRBV18 and TRBJ1-1; D not resolved. CDR3 length equals 14 residues. Trimming left V 3 bases short and J 1 base short, with 9 bases between. Germline CDR1 reads KGHSH; CDR2 reads LQKENI. In nucleotides, the CDR3 is TGTGCCAGCTCACCCGGGATGGCGAACACTGAAGCTTTCTTT. Protein product: CASSPGMANTEAFF.

This sequence joins TRBV20-1 and TRBJ1-2, with 10 positions matching TRBD1. The V and J ends lost 0 bases and 3 bases, in that order; junction bases with no gene match: 4. This CDR3 has 15 residues. Looked up from germline, CDR1 is DFQATT and CDR2 is SNEGSKA (reference sequence). CDR3 in amino acids: CSARDAGTGDYGYTF. CDR3 DNA: TGCAGTGCTAGAGACGCCGGGACAGGGGACTATGGCTACACCTTC.

This clonotype was found once. The chain is built from TRBV20-1 and TRBJ1-2; 10 bases match TRBD1. The CDR3 runs 13 residues. V gave up 5 bases and J gave up 7 bases; unmatched junction bases: 7. In germline, CDR1 is DFQATT, CDR2 SNEGSKA (reference sequence). This chain's CDR3 is CSARPGTGVGYTF. The CDR3 nucleotides read TGCAGTGCTCGACCCGGGACAGGGGTTGGCTACACCTTC.